Listed below are T cell receptor beta chains from one sample, sequenced in a study of cytomegalovirus exposure and HLA in healthy donors. Produced via immunoSEQ multiplex PCR; TCRdb's table is partial and in-frame only. This table has some 160,000 clones, roughly 76% appearing once. The sequencing input was PBMCs. The receptors here all came from a male donor in good health and CMV-seronegative. Both conserved end residues are part of each CDR3. The D gene is left open where the match is weak. Size tells how often a clone was seen (once, few, many) or the class of an expanded clone, and some rows leave it out.

>TRBJ1-1|14|.|TRBV5-5|.
TGTGCCAGCAGCTTAGGGACTTCGAACACTGAAGCTTTCTTT
CASSLGTSNTEAFF
>TRBJ2-5|14|.|TRBV5-1|.
TGCGCCAGCAGTCACGACGGGTACCAAGAGACCCAGTACTTC
CASSHDGYQETQYF
>TRBJ2-1|16|.|TRBV4-2|TRBD1
TGTGCCAGCAGCCACCTTTCGGGACAGGGGAACAATGAGCAGTTCTTC
CASSHLSGQGNNEQFF
>TRBJ1-1|15|.|TRBV30|.
TGTGCCTGGACTCCTGAGGCAGCTTCATTCACTGAAGCTTTCTTT
CAWTPEAASFTEAFF
>TRBJ1-5|15|few|TRBV5-1|.
TGCGCCAGCAGCCTACGGGGGGCAAGCAATCAGCCCCAGCATTTT
CASSLRGASNQPQHF
>TRBJ2-5|14|.|TRBV7-2|.
TGTGCCAGCAGCGCCACAGTAACCCAAGAGACCCAGTACTTC
CASSATVTQETQYF
>TRBJ2-5|14|once|TRBV6-5|TRBD1
TGTGCCAGCACCCGGGACAGCGGACAGGAGACCCAGTACTTC
CASTRDSGQETQYF
>TRBJ1-2|16|.|TRBV7-2|.
TGTGCCAGCAGCTTAAAAACGGAGGGGGGGTACTATGGCTACACCTTC
CASSLKTEGGYYGYTF
>TRBJ2-7|16|.|TRBV5-6|TRBD2
TGTGCCAGCAGCTCCCGGACTAGCGGGGGGGGTTACGAGCAGTACTTC
CASSSRTSGGGYEQYF
>TRBJ2-7|14|.|TRBV6-1|.
TGTGCCAGCAGTGAAGTAGGGAGAACATACGAGCAGTACTTC
CASSEVGRTYEQYF
>TRBJ2-7|15|once|TRBV15|TRBD1
TGTGCCACCAGCAGAGAGCTGACAGGGACCTACGAGCAGTACTTC
CATSRELTGTYEQYF
>TRBJ1-2|13|.|TRBV6-5|.
TGTGCCAGCAGTTACCCGGGGAACTATGGCTACACCTTC
CASSYPGNYGYTF
>TRBJ1-1|16|once|TRBV14|.
TGTGCCAGCAGCCCTAATTTTCGATGGAGAAACACTGAAGCTTTCTTT
CASSPNFRWRNTEAFF
>TRBJ1-5|15|.|TRBV11-2|.
TGTGCCAGCAGCTACGACAGCTATAGCAATCAGCCCCAGCATTTT
CASSYDSYSNQPQHF
>TRBJ2-2|17|.|TRBV4-1|TRBD1
TGCGCCAGCAGCCAAGATCATAGGACAGGACTCACCGGGGAGCTGTTTTTT
CASSQDHRTGLTGELFF
>TRBJ1-2|15|.|TRBV6-1|TRBD1
TGTGCCAGCAGTGAAATGGGACAGGGGCTGTATGGCTACACCTTC
CASSEMGQGLYGYTF
>TRBJ2-4|18|.|TRBV19|TRBD1
TGTGCCAGTAGTCCTTCCCGGGACAGGGATAGGGCCAAAAACATTCAGTACTTC
CASSPSRDRDRAKNIQYF
>TRBJ1-5|15|.|TRBV5-5|.
TGTGCCAGCAGCGGCGGGGAGAACCCTTATCAGCCCCAGCATTTT
CASSGGENPYQPQHF
>TRBJ1-2|16|.|TRBV6-1|TRBD1
TGTGCCAGCAGTGGAACCTCAGACAGGGCTTCTTGGGGCTACACCTTC
CASSGTSDRASWGYTF
>TRBJ1-2|15|.|TRBV4-2|TRBD1
TGTGCCAGCAGCCAAGTGGACAGGGATTTGGGTGGCTACACCTTC
CASSQVDRDLGGYTF
>TRBJ2-3|14|.|TRBV7-7|TRBD1
TGTGCTAGCAGCCCTGGGACAGACGCAGATACGCAGTATTTT
CASSPGTDADTQYF
>TRBJ1-1|14|.|TRBV5-1|TRBD1
TGCGCCAGCAGCGTGGACAGGATGAACACTGAAGCTTTCTTT
CASSVDRMNTEAFF
>TRBJ1-4|16|.|TRBV6-6|.
TGTGCCAGCAGTTACTCGGGGACAATTACTAATGAAAAACTGTTTTTT
CASSYSGTITNEKLFF
>TRBJ1-3|15|.|TRBV11-2|.
TGTGCCAGCAGCCCCCAGGACTCCAGGCGGGACACCATATATTTT
CASSPQDSRRDTIYF
>TRBJ2-5|15|few|TRBV5-4|TRBD1
TGTGCCAGCAGCCAGGGGACAGGGACGGCTGAGACCCAGTACTTC
CASSQGTGTAETQYF
>TRBJ2-5|19|.|TRBV5-6|TRBD1
TGTGCCAGCAGCTCGATGAGGACAGGATCGGTGCTCGGCGGGGAGACCCAGTACTTC
CASSSMRTGSVLGGETQYF
>TRBJ2-7|15|.|TRBV25-1|TRBD2
TGTGCCAGCAGGGGCGTGATAGCGGGGATCTACGAGCAGTACTTC
CASRGVIAGIYEQYF
>TRBJ1-1|15|.|TRBV5-1|.
TGCGCCAGCAGCCCCGGCCCCAGCGCTAACACTGAAGCTTTCTTT
CASSPGPSANTEAFF
>TRBJ1-1|17|.|TRBV9|.
TGTGCCAGCAGCGTAGGACTAGGTGGGGCAGCGAACACTGAAGCTTTCTTT
CASSVGLGGAANTEAFF
>TRBJ2-5|12|.|TRBV19|.
TGTGCCAGTAGTATGACCAGGGAGACCCAGTACTTC
CASSMTRETQYF
>TRBJ1-3|16|.|TRBV5-1|.
TGCGCCAGCAGCGTCCGGGACATTAGCTCTGGAAACACCATATATTTT
CASSVRDISSGNTIYF
>TRBJ1-1|13|.|TRBV29-1|TRBD1
TGCAGCGTTAAGACAGGGGGCCGGACTGAAGCTTTCTTT
CSVKTGGRTEAFF
>TRBJ1-1|13|.|TRBV5-4|.
TGTGCCAGCAGCTTGGGGGCTGGGACTGAAGCTTTCTTT
CASSLGAGTEAFF
>TRBJ2-7|14|.|TRBV2|TRBD1
TGTGCCGGGAAATCCGGGACAGGGGGAGGCGAGCAGTGCTTC
CAGKSGTGGGEQCF
>TRBJ2-3|13|.|TRBV6-6|.
TGTGCCAGCAGTTCCCCTAGCACAGATACGCAGTATTTT
CASSSPSTDTQYF
>TRBJ1-2|15|.|TRBV30|.
TGTGCCTGGAGTGCCGGGACTTCCGCCGGCTATGGCTACACCTTC
CAWSAGTSAGYGYTF
>TRBJ2-6|16|.|TRBV5-1|.
TGCGCCAGCAGCTTTTCCGGGGTTCCTGGGGCCAACGTCCTGACTTTC
CASSFSGVPGANVLTF
>TRBJ1-1|15|.|TRBV5-6|.
TGTGCCAGCAGCTTGAGTTCTACCGTGAACACTGAAGCTTTCTTT
CASSLSSTVNTEAFF
>TRBJ2-1|13|few|TRBV5-6|TRBD2
TGTGCCAGCAGCCCCCAGCGGGGGGATGAGCAGTTCTTC
CASSPQRGDEQFF
>TRBJ1-2|16|.|TRBV7-9|.
TGTGCCAGCAGCTTAACGGGTGGCGGCACACCCTATGGCTACACCTTC
CASSLTGGGTPYGYTF
>TRBJ2-3|15|.|TRBV6-4|.
TGTGCCAGCAGTGATAGGAGGTCGGGCGCAGATACGCAGTATTTT
CASSDRRSGADTQYF
>TRBJ2-7|18|.|TRBV12-5|TRBD1
TGTGCTAGTGGTTTGTCCCGACGAACAGGGGGTGAAAACTACGAGCAGTACTTC
CASGLSRRTGGENYEQYF
>TRBJ2-7|14|.|TRBV18|.
TGTGCCAGCTCACCACCGAACAGGGTATCCGAGCAGTACTTC
CASSPPNRVSEQYF
>TRBJ2-5|15|.|TRBV5-1|TRBD2
TGCGCCAGCAGCTTGGCTAGCGGGGGGGGAGAGACCCAGTACTTC
CASSLASGGGETQYF
>TRBJ1-1|15|.|TRBV19|.
TGTGCCAGCGGAGAAAAGCGGACGGGAAACACTGAAGCTTTCTTT
CASGEKRTGNTEAFF
>TRBJ1-4|16|.|TRBV2|.
TGTGCCAGCACCAGGGACTTCGGTGCGACTAATGAAAAACTGTTTTTT
CASTRDFGATNEKLFF
>TRBJ2-3|17|.|TRBV7-9|TRBD2
TGTGCCAGCAGCTTAGGGGCGGGACTAGCGGGGATGTCTGCGCAGTATTTT
CASSLGAGLAGMSAQYF
>TRBJ2-1|21|.|TRBV5-3|TRBD1
TGTGCCAGAAGCTTGGGTGGACGGGTGGATACAGGGGGCTTCGGCTACAATGAGCAGTTCTTC
CARSLGGRVDTGGFGYNEQFF
>TRBJ1-2|12|.|TRBV18|.
TGTGCCAGCTCACCCGGTGACTATGGCTACACCTTC
CASSPGDYGYTF
>TRBJ2-1|14|once|TRBV6-1|TRBD2
TGTGCCAGCGCCTCCGGGGGGTCCTACAATGAGCAGTTCTTC
CASASGGSYNEQFF
>TRBJ1-1|13|.|TRBV30|.
TGTGCCTGGAGCAGAAAGGGTAGGGGTGAAGCTTTCTTT
CAWSRKGRGEAFF
>TRBJ1-1|13|.|TRBV6-5|TRBD1
TGTGCCAGCACCCAGGGGGCGTGGGGTGAAGCTTTCTTT
CASTQGAWGEAFF
>TRBJ2-7|15|.|TRBV29-1|.
TGCAGCACCCGACAGGGAGGTAGCCTTGCCTACGAGCAGTACTTC
CSTRQGGSLAYEQYF
>TRBJ1-4|15|.|TRBV27|.
TGTGCCAGCAGTTTATCTGCGGCAGGGAATGAAAAACTGTTTTTT
CASSLSAAGNEKLFF
>TRBJ2-1|16|.|TRBV7-2|.
TGTGCCAGCAGCTTAGTCGCGGCTAGCATCCACAATGAGCAGTTCTTC
CASSLVAASIHNEQFF
>TRBJ2-7|13|few|TRBV5-1|.
TGCGCCAGCAGCTTGAGGGGGGGTGAGGAGCAGTACTTC
CASSLRGGEEQYF
>TRBJ1-2|12|.|TRBV28|.
TGTGCCACCACCAGCAGGGGCTATGGCTACACCTTC
CATTSRGYGYTF
>TRBJ2-5|17|.|TRBV9|TRBD2
TGTGCCAGCAGCGCCCAACCGACTAGCGGGGGGGGAGAGACCCAGTACTTC
CASSAQPTSGGGETQYF
>TRBJ1-1|15|once|TRBV7-7|TRBD1
TGTGCTAGCAGCCCACTTCCTACAGGGGGCACTGAAGCTTTCTTT
CASSPLPTGGTEAFF